The 32 T cell receptor beta chains below were found in one sample sequenced in a study of shared clonotypes between healthy human individuals. Sequencing used immunoSEQ multiplex PCR; TCRdb keeps in-frame clones, though not all of them. The sample lists roughly 1,100,000 clones, around four fifths seen once, with roughly 1.4% in the top ten. The sequencing input was memory CD4+ T cells sorted from blood. Stated subset: CD45RA-negative fraction. The receptors here all came from a man aged 18 to 29 in good health.

The rearrangement uses TRBV2 and TRBJ2-5, with TRBD2 matching 8 bases. The germline V gene has CDR1 SNHLY and CDR2 FYNNEI. V shed 3 bases and J 5 bases; nucleotides not matched to a gene: 2. This CDR3 region has 13 residues. DNA of the CDR3: TGTGCCAGCAGTGACAAGCGGGGGGAGACCCAGTACTTC. It specifies CASSDKRGETQYF.

The chain recombines TRBV28 with TRBJ2-6; D not certain. Germline lookup yields CDR1 MDHEN and CDR2 SYDVKM. The length of the CDR3 is 15 residues. V shed 3 bases and J shed 0 bases, with 6 bases lying between them. As DNA, the CDR3 is TGTGCCAGCAGTTTTATGGGCTCTGGGGCCAACGTCCTGACTTTC. This codes for CASSFMGSGANVLTF.

The rearrangement links TRBV2 to TRBJ2-2; D gene ambiguous. The CDR3 covers 11 residues. Germline assignment: CDR1 SNHLY and CDR2 FYNNEI. The V and J ends lost 7 bases and 7 bases respectively, with 7 bases between them. The CDR3 here is CASTSSGELFF. In DNA form, the CDR3 reads TGTGCCAGCACCTCCAGCGGGGAGCTGTTTTTT. Full variable domain (missing parts from reference TRBV2 and TRBJ2-2): EPEVTQTPSHQVTQMGQEVILRCVPISNHLYFYWYRQILGQKVEFLVSFYNNEISEKSEIFDDQFSVERPDGSNFTLKIRSTKLEDSAMYFCASTSSGELFFGEGSRLTVL.

This clone appeared a few times. The chain combines TRBV6-1 with TRBJ2-1; TRBD2 is a possible D gene (5 bases). Germline V gene lookup returns CDR1 MNHNS and CDR2 SASEGT. V lost 10 bases and J 4 bases, leaving 17 bases between the germline ends. This CDR3 region has 14 residues. CDR3 region: CANSKGLGYNEQFF. CDR3 nucleotide sequence: TGTGCCAACTCAAAAGGACTGGGATACAATGAGCAGTTCTTC.

The chain has TRBV7-9 and TRBJ2-3; 11 bases line up with TRBD1. V lost 3 bases, J lost 5 bases, and 10 bases stayed unmatched. CDR1 is SEHNR and CDR2 is FQNEAQ in the germline V gene (reference sequence). This CDR3 has 17 amino acids. This chain's CDR3 is CASSFHRDRGIGDTQYF. The CDR3 DNA sequence: TGTGCCAGCAGCTTCCATCGGGACAGGGGGATCGGAGATACGCAGTATTTT. Full variable domain (rest looked up from reference TRBV7-9 and TRBJ2-3): DTGVSQNPRHKITKRGQNVTFRCDPISEHNRLYWYRQTLGQGPEFLTYFQNEAQLEKSRLLSDRFSAERPKGSFSTLEIQRTEQGDSAMYLCASSFHRDRGIGDTQYFGPGTRLTVL.

The gene calls are TRBV10-3 and TRBJ2-2; D gene unclear. CDR3 size: 13 residues. Per germline, CDR1 ENHRY and CDR2 SYGVKD. V shed 6 bases and J shed 4 bases, with 9 bases lying between them. The CDR3, as DNA: TGTGCCATCAGGGCCGATTCCACCGGGGAGCTGTTTTTT. Encoded protein: CAIRADSTGELFF.

The genes are TRBV6-5 and TRBJ2-7, with D possibly TRBD1 on 6 matching bases. The germline V gene has CDR1 MNHEY and CDR2 SVGAGI. V was pared by 4 bases and J by 4 bases, with 11 bases between. The CDR3 extends over 13 amino acids. DNA of the CDR3: TGTGCCAGCAGTTCCAGGGGTGTATACGAGCAGTACTTC. This codes for CASSSRGVYEQYF.

This chain uses TRBV14 with TRBJ1-6, with D perhaps TRBD1 (6 bases). Trimming took off 2 bases at V and 10 bases at J, with 21 bases between the two ends. Germline CDR1 is SGHDN and CDR2 is FVKESK. There are 17 residues in the CDR3. CDR3 nucleotide sequence: TGTGCCAGCAGCCAACTTTTGGACTGGGACAAGGACTCACCCCTCCACTTT. Translated, it gives CASSQLLDWDKDSPLHF.

The chain joins TRBV5-4 to TRBJ1-2; D gene unclear. This CDR3 contains 15 residues. V lost 3 bases and J 4 bases, leaving 16 bases between the germline ends. Germline CDR1 is SGHNT and CDR2 is YYREEE (reference sequence). The CDR3 loop reads CASSSRSSAFYGYTF. For the CDR3, the DNA is TGTGCCAGCAGCTCACGCAGCAGCGCCTTCTATGGCTACACCTTC.

The chain has TRBV5-8 and TRBJ2-2, with TRBD2 identical over 10 bases. The V gene end was trimmed by 4 bases and the J gene end by 5 bases; junction bases not matched to a gene: 5. This CDR3 contains 15 residues. Germline CDR1 and CDR2: SGHTS and YDEGEE. This CDR3 reads CASSPGLARTGELFF. In DNA form, the CDR3 reads TGTGCCAGCAGCCCGGGACTAGCGAGAACCGGGGAGCTGTTTTTT.

The V call is TRBV18, the J call TRBJ1-2; unclear D gene. Trimming removed 2 bases from V and 2 bases from J, with 9 bases in between. CDR3 length: 14 residues. The germline CDR1 and CDR2 sequences are KGHSH and LQKENI. The CDR3 nucleotides read TGTGCCAGCTCACCAAAGGAGACCAACTATGGCTACACCTTC. Its translation: CASSPKETNYGYTF.

This sequence joins TRBV4-1 and TRBJ2-3; TRBD2 matches 8 bases. The CDR3 has 16 residues. J lost 4 bases, V lost 1 base, and 7 bases had no gene match. Per the germline V gene, CDR1 is MGHRA and CDR2 is YSYEKL. The CDR3 protein is CASSQVRGAGSDTQYF. The DNA for the CDR3 is TGCGCCAGCAGCCAAGTGCGGGGGGCTGGTTCAGATACGCAGTATTTT.

As to this clone: This may come from a read error, since a much larger clone is one base off. Other DNA sequences from this sample encode an identical CDR3 as well. This chain connects TRBV28 to TRBJ1-5; D is perhaps TRBD1 (5 bases). The CDR3 runs 13 residues. The V end was cut by 3 bases, the J end by 7 bases, with 10 bases between. Germline CDR1 and CDR2: MDHEN and SYDVKM. Here the CDR3 reads CASSLGVRQPQHF. In DNA, the CDR3 is TGTGCCAGCAGTTTGGGGGTACGCCAGCCCCAGCATTTT.

This clone was recorded many times. Additional DNA sequences in this sample encode the identical CDR3. The J gene is TRBJ1-1, the V gene TRBV2; 7 bases match TRBD1. The CDR3 sequence is 13 residues long. With V trimmed by 7 bases and J by 1 base, 3 bases remained unmatched. Germline V gives CDR1 SNHLY, CDR2 FYNNEI. The DNA of the CDR3 is TGTGCCAGCACCCAGGGGGAGAACACTGAAGCTTTCTTT. Translation: CASTQGENTEAFF.

V and J are TRBV6-1 and TRBJ2-2; D may be TRBD1 or TRBD2 (5 bases each). The germline V and J ends were trimmed by 1 base and 4 bases, with 10 bases remaining between them. The CDR3 totals 15 residues. Germline V gene lookup returns CDR1 MNHNS and CDR2 SASEGT. The CDR3 nucleotides read TGTGCCAGCAGTGAAGGGGGGAGTCGCACCGGGGAGCTGTTTTTT. Translation: CASSEGGSRTGELFF.

The chain is built from TRBV6-1 and TRBJ1-1; unclear D gene. V lost 8 bases and J lost 1, with 11 bases in between. This CDR3 contains 13 residues. Germline CDR1 reads MNHNS; CDR2 reads SASEGT. CDR3 bases: TGTGCCAGCTTCAACAGTAAGAACACTGAAGCTTTCTTT. Its protein is CASFNSKNTEAFF.

The rearrangement links TRBV6-5 to TRBJ1-6; D is uncertain. CDR1 and CDR2 (germline): MNHEY, SVGAGI. Trimming removed 7 bases from V and 8 bases from J, with 15 bases in between. The CDR3 sequence is 14 residues long. The CDR3 DNA reads TGTGCCAGCAACCTGCTCCGTACGGATTCACCCCTCCACTTT. Protein product: CASNLLRTDSPLHF.

This chain uses TRBV18 with TRBJ2-5, with 9 bases matching TRBD1. This CDR3 is built from 16 residues. Per the germline V gene, CDR1 is KGHSH and CDR2 is LQKENI. V gave up 6 bases and J gave up 7 bases; unmatched junction bases: 15. CDR3: CASSQSTNRGPGTQYF. The CDR3, as DNA: TGTGCCAGCTCTCAATCTACTAACAGGGGGCCGGGGACCCAGTACTTC. Based on the CDR3 plus reference TRBV18 and TRBJ2-5, the full variable domain is NAGVMQNPRHLVRRRGQEARLRCSPMKGHSHVYWYRQLPEEGLKFMVYLQKENIIDESGMPKERFSAEFPKEGPSILRIQQVVRGDSAAYFCASSQSTNRGPGTQYFGPGTRLLVL.

This clone was found once. V is TRBV10-3 and J is TRBJ2-7; TRBD1 aligns across 9 bases. V trimming: 3 bases; J trimming: 1 base; junction bases outside the gene matches: 4. The V gene's germline CDR1 is ENHRY and CDR2 SYGVKD. The CDR3 is 15 amino acids. The CDR3: CAISEGTGNSYEQYF. As DNA, the CDR3 is TGTGCCATCAGTGAAGGGACAGGGAATTCCTACGAGCAGTACTTC.

The rearrangement links TRBV2 to TRBJ1-4, with 10 bases identical to TRBD1. CDR3 length: 14 residues. The trim removed 4 bases at V and 8 bases at J, leaving 4 bases unmatched. CDR1 SNHLY and CDR2 FYNNEI come from the germline V gene. The CDR3 bases are TGTGCCAGCAGTGTGACAGGGGGCCGGGAAAAACTGTTTTTT. This encodes CASSVTGGREKLFF.

V is TRBV5-4 and J is TRBJ2-7, with D unclear. Germline V gene data show CDR1 as SGHNT and CDR2 as YYREEE (reference sequence). The CDR3 consists of 13 residues. Between the trimmed V and J ends, which lost 0 bases and 5 bases, there was a span of 9 bases. Written as DNA, the CDR3 is TGTGCCAGCAGCTTGGAACTCTGGAACGAGCAGTACTTC. Protein product: CASSLELWNEQYF. Together with reference TRBV5-4 and TRBJ2-7, the CDR3 gives the full variable domain: ETGVTQSPTHLIKTRGQQVTLRCSSQSGHNTVSWYQQALGQGPQFIFQYYREEENGRGNFPPRFSGLQFPNYSSELNVNALELDDSALYLCASSLELWNEQYFGPGTRLTVT.

The CDR3 region is CASSLITSGGNEQFF. In DNA form, the CDR3 reads TGTGCCAGCAGCTTAATAACTAGCGGGGGGAATGAGCAGTTCTTC. V gene TRBV11-2 combines with J gene TRBJ2-1; the match to TRBD2 covers 12 bases. The V gene's germline CDR1 is SGHAT and CDR2 FQNNGV. This CDR3 spans 15 amino acids. V shed 2 bases and J 7 bases; nucleotides not matched to a gene: 3.

This clone was detected only a few times. The CDR3 loop reads CASSIGHTEAFF. The CDR3 DNA reads as TGTGCCAGCAGCATCGGGCACACTGAAGCTTTCTTT. The gene calls are TRBV11-2 and TRBJ1-1; D is uncertain. CDR1 is SGHAT, CDR2 FQNNGV, per germline. V lost 5 bases to trimming and J lost 3 bases, with 7 bases between them. The CDR3 is made up of 12 amino acids. Variable domain in full (rest from reference TRBV11-2 and TRBJ1-1): EAGVAQSPRYKIIEKRQSVAFWCNPISGHATLYWYQQILGQGPKLLIQFQNNGVVDDSQLPKDRFSAERLKGVDSTLKIQPAKLEDSAVYLCASSIGHTEAFFGQGTRLTVV.

The gene calls are TRBV25-1 and TRBJ2-2; 10 nucleotides match TRBD1. The CDR3 spans 14 residues. In germline, CDR1 is MGHDK, CDR2 SYGVNS. J gave up 4 bases and V 5 bases, and 1 base lay outside the gene matches. For the CDR3, the DNA is TGTGCCAGCAGTCGGGACAGGGGCACCGGGGAGCTGTTTTTT. This sequence encodes CASSRDRGTGELFF.

The sample holds one count of this clone. The chain carries TRBV7-9 and TRBJ2-7; no clear D. Trimming pared 5 bases from V and 2 bases from J, leaving 10 bases between. This CDR3 comprises 13 residues. Germline CDR1 and CDR2: SEHNR and FQNEAQ (reference sequence). CDR3: CASSPSVAYEQYF. DNA for the CDR3: TGTGCCAGCAGCCCCTCTGTGGCCTACGAGCAGTACTTC.

The gene calls are TRBV28 and TRBJ2-7, with D unclear. V lost 5 bases and J lost 5, with 7 bases in between. The CDR3 is 11 amino acids. Germline CDR1 and CDR2: MDHEN and SYDVKM. The CDR3 here is CASSSAHEQYF. CDR3 bases: TGTGCCAGCAGTAGCGCCCACGAGCAGTACTTC. Supplemented by reference TRBV28 and TRBJ2-7, the full variable domain reads DVKVTQSSRYLVKRTGEKVFLECVQDMDHENMFWYRQDPGLGLRLIYFSYDVKMKEKGDIPEGYSVSREKKERFSLILESASTNQTSMYLCASSSAHEQYFGPGTRLTVT.

This chain's CDR3 is CASSFLTGSYGYTF. The DNA for the CDR3 is TGTGCCAGCAGCTTCCTGACAGGGTCCTATGGCTACACCTTC. This rearrangement joins TRBV5-8 to TRBJ1-2; 7 bases are shared with TRBD1. The V and J ends lost 2 bases and 4 bases, in that order; junction bases with no gene match: 5. This CDR3 spans 14 amino acids. Germline V gene sequence: CDR1 SGHTS, CDR2 YDEGEE.

This clone was picked up a small number of times. The chain combines TRBV9 with TRBJ1-5, with a possible D match to TRBD1 (5 bases). V dropped 3 bases and J dropped 6 bases, with 16 bases sitting between them. CDR1 and CDR2 (germline): SGDLS, YYNGEE. This CDR3 has 15 residues. In DNA form, the CDR3 reads TGTGCCAGCAGCGCGGGGGAAAGGGTGAGTCAGCCCCAGCATTTT. Protein product: CASSAGERVSQPQHF.

This rearrangement joins TRBV2 to TRBJ1-2, with a tentative D call TRBD1 (5 bases). There are 10 residues in the CDR3. V gave up 11 bases and J gave up 7 bases, with 11 bases separating them. From germline, CDR1 is SNHLY and CDR2 FYNNEI. The CDR3 here is CASEGLGYTF. The CDR3 nucleotides read TGTGCCTCAGAGGGACTTGGCTACACCTTC.

CDR3 sequence: CASSPAGTGTETQYF. CDR3 in DNA: TGTGCCAGCAGTCCCGCCGGGACAGGGACAGAGACCCAGTACTTC. The J gene is TRBJ2-5, the V gene TRBV28; 9 positions match TRBD1. Per the germline V gene, CDR1 is MDHEN and CDR2 is SYDVKM. The CDR3 consists of 15 residues. Trimming removed 5 bases from V and 4 bases from J; junction bases left unmatched: 8.

The chain joins TRBV18 to TRBJ1-1; 8 positions match TRBD1. The germline CDR1 and CDR2 sequences are KGHSH and LQKENI. The V segment lost 3 bases and the J segment 0 bases; nucleotides outside the gene matches: 9. This CDR3 spans 17 amino acids. The CDR3 nucleotides read TGTGCCAGCTCACCCCAGGGGGCGGTTGGGATGAACACTGAAGCTTTCTTT. It specifies CASSPQGAVGMNTEAFF.

J is TRBJ2-1 and V is TRBV25-1; D is unresolved. The length of the CDR3 is 12 residues. In germline, CDR1 is MGHDK, CDR2 SYGVNS. The V end was cut by 3 bases, the J end by 13 bases, with 13 bases between. CDR3 bases: TGTGCCAGCAGTGAGGCACCTACCCAACAGTTCTTC. Its protein is CASSEAPTQQFF.